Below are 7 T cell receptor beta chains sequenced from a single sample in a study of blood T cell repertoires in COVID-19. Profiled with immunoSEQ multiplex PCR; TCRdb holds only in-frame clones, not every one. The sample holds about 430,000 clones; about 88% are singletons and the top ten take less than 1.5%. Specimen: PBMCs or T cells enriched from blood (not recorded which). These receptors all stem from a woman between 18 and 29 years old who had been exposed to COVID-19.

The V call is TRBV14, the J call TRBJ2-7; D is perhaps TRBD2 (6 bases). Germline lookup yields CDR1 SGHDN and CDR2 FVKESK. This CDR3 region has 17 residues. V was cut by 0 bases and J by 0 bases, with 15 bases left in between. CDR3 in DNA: TGTGCCAGCAGCCAAGAGACGATCTGGCGGGGCTCCTACGAGCAGTACTTC. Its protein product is CASSQETIWRGSYEQYF.

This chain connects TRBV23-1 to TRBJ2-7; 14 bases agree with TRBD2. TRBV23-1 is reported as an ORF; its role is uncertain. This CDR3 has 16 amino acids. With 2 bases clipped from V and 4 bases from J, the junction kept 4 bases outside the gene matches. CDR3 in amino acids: CASSQRTSGGPYEQYF. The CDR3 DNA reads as TGCGCCAGCAGTCAACGGACTAGCGGGGGGCCTTACGAGCAGTACTTC.

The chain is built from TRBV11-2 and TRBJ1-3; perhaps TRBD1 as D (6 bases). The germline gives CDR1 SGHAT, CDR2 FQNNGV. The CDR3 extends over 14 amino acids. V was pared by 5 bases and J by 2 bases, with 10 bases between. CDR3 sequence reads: CASSPGVTGNTIYF. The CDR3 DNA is TGTGCCAGCAGCCCAGGGGTGACTGGAAACACCATATATTTT.

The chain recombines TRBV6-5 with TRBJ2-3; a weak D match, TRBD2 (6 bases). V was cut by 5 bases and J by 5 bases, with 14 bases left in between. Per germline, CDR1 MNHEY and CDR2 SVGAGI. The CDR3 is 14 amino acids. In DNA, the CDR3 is TGTGCCAGCAGTATGACTAGTTTGGGAGATACGCAGTATTTT. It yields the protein CASSMTSLGDTQYF.

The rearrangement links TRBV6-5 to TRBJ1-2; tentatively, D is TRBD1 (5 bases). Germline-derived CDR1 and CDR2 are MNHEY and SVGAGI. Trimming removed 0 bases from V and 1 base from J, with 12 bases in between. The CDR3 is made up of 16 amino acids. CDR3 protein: CASSYSLGGFNYGYTF. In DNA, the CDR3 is TGTGCCAGCAGTTACTCGCTGGGGGGGTTTAACTATGGCTACACCTTC.

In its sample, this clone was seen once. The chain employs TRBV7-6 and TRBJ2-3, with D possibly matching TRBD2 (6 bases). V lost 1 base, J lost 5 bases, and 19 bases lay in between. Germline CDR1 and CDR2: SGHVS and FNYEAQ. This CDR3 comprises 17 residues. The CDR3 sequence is CASSLVSEGMKIDTQYF. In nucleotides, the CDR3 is TGTGCCAGCAGCTTAGTTTCGGAGGGCATGAAGATAGATACGCAGTATTTT.

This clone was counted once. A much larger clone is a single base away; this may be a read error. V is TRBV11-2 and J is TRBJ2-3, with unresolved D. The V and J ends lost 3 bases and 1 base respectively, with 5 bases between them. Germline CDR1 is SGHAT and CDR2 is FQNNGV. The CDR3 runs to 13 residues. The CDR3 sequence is CASSFQGTDTQYF. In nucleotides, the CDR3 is TGTGCCAGCAGCTTCCAGGGCACAGATACGCAGTATTTT.